This is a list of T cell receptor beta chains from one sample in a study of blood T cell repertoires in COVID-19. Using immunoSEQ multiplex PCR, the repertoire was profiled, and TCRdb retains in-frame clones only, with some absent. In the table there are fewer than 350,000 clones, about 85% of which are singletons. Sequenced sample: PBMCs or T cells enriched from blood (not recorded which). The receptor source for this set is a woman aged 30 to 39 who had been exposed to COVID-19. Both conserved end residues are part of each CDR3. The D gene is left open where the match is weak. Clone size appears in some rows only: once, few, many, or a class for an expanded clone.

cdr3_aa | cdr3_nt | j_call | clone_size | v_call | d_call
CASSLQGADTDTQYF | TGTGCCAGCAGCTTACAGGGGGCTGACACAGATACGCAGTATTTT | TRBJ2-3 | NA | TRBV11-2 | TRBD1
CASRVRETEKGYTF | TGTGCCAGCAGGGTTAGAGAAACGGAGAAAGGCTACACCTTC | TRBJ1-2 | NA | TRBV7-8 | NA
CASSRTSGLKDTQYF | TGTGCCAGCAGCAGGACTAGCGGGCTAAAGGATACGCAGTATTTT | TRBJ2-3 | NA | TRBV9 | TRBD2
CASSLLREGGYTF | TGTGCCAGCAGCTTGTTGAGGGAGGGTGGCTACACCTTC | TRBJ1-2 | NA | TRBV5-5 | NA
CASSVVPGGTEAFF | TGTGCCAGCAGCGTAGTACCCGGGGGCACTGAAGCTTTCTTT | TRBJ1-1 | once | TRBV9 | NA
CASSSRASTDTQYF | TGTGCCAGCAGCTCCAGGGCTAGCACAGATACGCAGTATTTT | TRBJ2-3 | NA | TRBV7-3 | NA
CASSRDILAGGSTDTQYF | TGTGCCAGCAGCCGGGACATTCTAGCGGGGGGAAGCACAGATACGCAGTATTTT | TRBJ2-3 | NA | TRBV4-2 | TRBD2
CASSLVGGASSYEQYF | TGTGCCAGCAGCTTGGTCGGCGGGGCTAGCTCCTACGAGCAGTACTTC | TRBJ2-7 | NA | TRBV5-6 | NA
CAWSVGLNREVSGYTF | TGTGCCTGGAGTGTCGGGCTCAACAGGGAAGTGAGTGGCTACACCTTC | TRBJ1-2 | NA | TRBV30 | NA
CASTPDRGDKAFF | TGCGCCAGCACCCCGGACAGGGGGGATAAAGCTTTCTTT | TRBJ1-1 | NA | TRBV10-1 | TRBD1
CASSTYTGELFF | TGTGCCAGCAGCACTTATACCGGGGAGCTGTTTTTT | TRBJ2-2 | NA | TRBV7-6 | NA
CASSESTGERETQYF | TGCGCCAGCAGTGAGTCGACGGGGGAACGGGAGACCCAGTACTTC | TRBJ2-5 | few | TRBV10-1 | NA
CASSFFTGELFF | TGTGCCAGCAGCTTCTTCACCGGGGAGCTGTTTTTT | TRBJ2-2 | NA | TRBV7-2 | NA
CASSIVTGAMNTEAFF | TGTGCCAGTAGTATAGTTACGGGAGCGATGAACACTGAAGCTTTCTTT | TRBJ1-1 | NA | TRBV19 | NA
CAWSVGASRGNEQFF | TGTGCCTGGAGTGTAGGGGCTAGCAGGGGGAATGAGCAGTTCTTC | TRBJ2-1 | NA | TRBV30 | TRBD1
CASSLADRVYEQYF | TGTGCCAGCAGCTTAGCCGATAGAGTCTACGAGCAGTACTTC | TRBJ2-7 | NA | TRBV7-8 | NA
CASRVSDRGEQYF | TGCGCCAGCAGAGTCTCGGACAGGGGTGAGCAGTACTTC | TRBJ2-7 | NA | TRBV10-1 | TRBD1
CAWSVTGASGILFF | TGTGCCTGGAGTGTAACAGGGGCCTCGGGTATACTGTTTTTT | TRBJ1-4 | NA | TRBV30 | TRBD1
CAISWDSEDEQYF | TGTGCCATCAGTTGGGACTCGGAAGACGAGCAGTACTTC | TRBJ2-7 | NA | TRBV10-3 | NA
CASSRPDRGDGYTF | TGTGCCAGCAGTAGACCGGACAGGGGCGATGGCTACACCTTC | TRBJ1-2 | once | TRBV25-1 | TRBD1
CASSPVTGALDTQYF | TGTGCCAGTAGTCCTGTGACAGGGGCCCTAGATACGCAGTATTTT | TRBJ2-3 | NA | TRBV19 | TRBD1
CASSLSTPRQPQHF | TGTGCCAGCAGTTTATCAACCCCCCGGCAGCCCCAGCATTTT | TRBJ1-5 | few | TRBV28 | NA
CASSKTGGEAFF | TGTGCCAGCAGCAAAACAGGGGGTGAAGCTTTCTTT | TRBJ1-1 | NA | TRBV5-4 | TRBD1
CASSDFRSEGTQYF | TGTGCCAGCAGTGATTTTAGGAGCGAAGGTACGCAGTATTTT | TRBJ2-3 | NA | TRBV2 | NA
CASSAGQGLGNTIYF | TGTGCCAGCAGCGCGGGACAGGGCTTAGGAAACACCATATATTTT | TRBJ1-3 | once | TRBV9 | TRBD1
CASSPEAGVTEQYF | TGCGCCAGCAGCCCAGAAGCGGGTGTTACGGAGCAGTACTTC | TRBJ2-7 | NA | TRBV5-1 | NA
CASLPDGRMNTEAFF | TGTGCCAGCTTACCCGACGGGAGGATGAACACTGAAGCTTTCTTT | TRBJ1-1 | NA | TRBV18 | NA
CASSSQGRQPQHF | TGTGCCAGCAGTTCACAGGGGAGGCAGCCCCAGCATTTT | TRBJ1-5 | NA | TRBV27 | TRBD1
CASSPWDQGGVYGYTF | TGTGCCAGCAGCCCTTGGGATCAAGGGGGCGTCTATGGCTACACCTTC | TRBJ1-2 | NA | TRBV11-2 | TRBD1
CASTLGSGANVLTF | TGCGCCAGTACGCTCGGCTCTGGGGCCAACGTCCTGACTTTC | TRBJ2-6 | NA | TRBV5-1 | NA
CASSPTVMANVLTF | TGTGCCAGCAGCCCTACGGTAATGGCCAACGTCCTGACTTTC | TRBJ2-6 | NA | TRBV14 | NA
CASSPHRGHNQPQHF | TGTGCCAGCAGTCCCCACCGGGGTCATAATCAGCCCCAGCATTTT | TRBJ1-5 | once | TRBV3-1/TRBV3-2 | NA
CASSLQGPGKTQYF | TGTGCCAGCAGCCTACAGGGCCCCGGAAAGACCCAGTACTTC | TRBJ2-5 | NA | TRBV7-2 | NA
CASSYRTSGSTNEQFF | TGTGCCAGCAGTTACCGGACTAGCGGGAGCACCAATGAGCAGTTCTTC | TRBJ2-1 | NA | TRBV6-5 | TRBD2
CASSLAQGADGYTF | TGCGCCAGCAGCTTGGCACAGGGGGCTGATGGCTACACCTTC | TRBJ1-2 | NA | TRBV5-1 | TRBD1
CAISSTGPYEQYF | TGTGCCATCTCCTCGACAGGTCCGTACGAGCAGTACTTC | TRBJ2-7 | NA | TRBV2 | NA
CASSQTGTLYQPQHF | TGTGCCAGCAGCCAAACCGGGACTCTTTATCAGCCCCAGCATTTT | TRBJ1-5 | NA | TRBV28 | NA
CASSFRLAGLDTQYF | TGTGCCAGCAGTTTTAGACTAGCGGGACTAGATACGCAGTATTTT | TRBJ2-3 | NA | TRBV7-9 | TRBD2
CASSPSGTSSFYEQYF | TGTGCCAGTAGTCCATCCGGGACTAGCAGCTTCTACGAGCAGTACTTC | TRBJ2-7 | NA | TRBV19 | TRBD2
CASIPKAGGVYEQYF | TGTGCCAGCATTCCCAAAGCGGGAGGTGTTTACGAGCAGTACTTC | TRBJ2-7 | many | TRBV2 | TRBD2
CASSQGPRQGYNSPLHF | TGCGCCAGCAGCCAAGGACCCCGGCAGGGCTATAATTCACCCCTCCACTTT | TRBJ1-6 | NA | TRBV4-1 | NA
CASSYPREGQNYEQYF | TGTGCCAGCAGCTACCCTCGGGAGGGCCAAAACTACGAGCAGTACTTC | TRBJ2-7 | NA | TRBV5-4 | TRBD2
CASSYAVRGPREDYGYTF | TGTGCCAGCAGTTACGCGGTCAGGGGGCCCCGGGAGGACTATGGCTACACCTTC | TRBJ1-2 | once | TRBV6-2/TRBV6-3 | TRBD1
CASSLESVGDYGYTF | TGTGCCAGCAGCTTAGAATCGGTCGGGGACTATGGCTACACCTTC | TRBJ1-2 | NA | TRBV9 | NA
CASSALVPGLDLAKNIQYF | TGCGCCAGCAGCGCCCTCGTCCCGGGACTAGATCTAGCCAAAAACATTCAGTACTTC | TRBJ2-4 | NA | TRBV5-1 | TRBD2
CASSVTSGRYPDTQYF | TGTGCCAGCAGTGTAACTAGCGGGAGATACCCAGATACGCAGTATTTT | TRBJ2-3 | NA | TRBV6-4 | TRBD2
CASTNRGQINQPQHF | TGTGCCAGCACTAACAGGGGGCAAATCAATCAGCCCCAGCATTTT | TRBJ1-5 | NA | TRBV28 | TRBD1
CASSLDPQRGRYTGELFF | TGTGCCAGCAGCTTAGATCCCCAGCGGGGGCGCTACACCGGGGAGCTGTTTTTT | TRBJ2-2 | NA | TRBV11-2 | TRBD2
CASSLSRGQGQETQYF | TGTGCCAGCAGCCTATCCAGGGGGCAGGGACAAGAGACCCAGTACTTC | TRBJ2-5 | NA | TRBV7-2 | TRBD1
CASSSLTGGSNEKLFF | TGTGCCAGCAGTTCCTTAACAGGGGGTTCTAATGAAAAACTGTTTTTT | TRBJ1-4 | NA | TRBV28 | TRBD1
CASSPRQRSTDTQYF | TGCGCCAGCAGCCCCCGACAGAGAAGCACAGATACGCAGTATTTT | TRBJ2-3 | NA | TRBV5-1 | NA
CASSVEVLANEQFF | TGTGCCAGCAGCGTAGAGGTTCTAGCCAATGAGCAGTTCTTC | TRBJ2-1 | NA | TRBV9 | NA
CASSQDPAGGPDTQYF | TGTGCCAGCAGCCAAGATCCCGCGGGGGGGCCAGATACGCAGTATTTT | TRBJ2-3 | NA | TRBV4-2 | TRBD2
CASRPSLTGDEKLFF | TGTGCCAGCAGGCCTTCGTTGACAGGGGACGAAAAACTGTTTTTT | TRBJ1-4 | once | TRBV7-2 | TRBD1
CASSFGTGGVLEQYF | TGCGCCAGCAGCTTTGGGACAGGAGGGGTTCTCGAGCAGTACTTC | TRBJ2-7 | NA | TRBV5-1 | TRBD1
CATSVARGAYEQYF | TGTGCCACCAGTGTAGCCAGGGGGGCCTACGAGCAGTACTTC | TRBJ2-7 | NA | TRBV24-1 | NA
CASSYTGGRNTIYF | TGTGCCAGCAGCTATACAGGGGGACGAAACACCATATATTTT | TRBJ1-3 | few | TRBV7-2 | TRBD1
CASSPLTVGQGGWTGELFF | TGCGCCAGCAGTCCCCTCACCGTGGGACAGGGAGGTTGGACCGGGGAGCTGTTTTTT | TRBJ2-2 | NA | TRBV4-1 | TRBD1
CASSYLASGGTYEQYF | TGTGCCAGCAGTTACCTAGCTAGCGGGGGTACCTACGAGCAGTACTTC | TRBJ2-7 | NA | TRBV6-2/TRBV6-3 | TRBD2
CASSVSYSNQPQHF | TGTGCCAGCAGTGTATCGTATAGCAATCAGCCCCAGCATTTT | TRBJ1-5 | once | TRBV27 | NA